This T cell receptor beta chain was sequenced in a study of shared T cell receptors in the human thymus. Assay used: immunoSEQ multiplex PCR; TCRdb lists only in-frame clones, some missing. The profile shows over 350,000 clones, 95% of them singletons. There are 12 residues in the CDR3. Germline V gene data show CDR1 as SQVTM and CDR2 as ANQGSEA. V lost 1 base, J lost 8 bases, and 11 bases lay in between. The TCR originated in a human donor. The rearrangement links TRBV29-1 to TRBJ1-2; D is undetermined. Input material: thymocytes. This CDR3 reads CSVEVRTEGYTF. The DNA for the CDR3 is TGCAGCGTTGAAGTAAGGACTGAGGGCTACACCTTC.